This record covers a single TCR beta chain. Its antigen is unidentified. 13 Jbeta primers and 60 Vbeta primers were used for the PCR. Some clones are missing from TCRdb's copy, which holds only in-frame ones; the method was immunoSEQ multiplex PCR. The table has around 170,000 clones, over 65% seen once; the top ten hold around 1.5%. V was pared by 5 bases and J by 5 bases, with 16 bases between. The CDR3 is 14 residues long. From germline, CDR1 is SGHRS and CDR2 YFSETQ. This record belongs to a study of cytomegalovirus exposure and HLA in healthy donors. The wider study: When 398 donors were genotyped, roughly four fifths of them were found to fall in the Caucasian-associated ancestry cluster. Study findings and constraints: Solely CMV serostatus was available to characterize immune exposure. Common viral pathogens were later found to be apparently linked to several of the most significant clusters. The authors later found TCR association rates varying by HLA locus, with DRB1 most and HLA-C fewest.

The sample taken for sequencing was PBMCs. The chain joins TRBV5-1 to TRBJ2-5; D call uncertain. This TCR derives from a man between 18 and 29 years old in good health and CMV-seronegative. CDR3 sequence: CASRNPLIRETQYF. CDR3 DNA sequence: TGCGCCAGCAGAAACCCCTTGATCCGGGAGACCCAGTACTTC.